This T cell receptor beta chain is drawn from a study of technical replicates of blood from several donors. Clones were read by immunoSEQ multiplex PCR, and TCRdb kept only the in-frame ones, dropping some. The table shows roughly 70,000 clones, with almost 95% occurring only once. Per germline, CDR1 MDHEN and CDR2 SYDVKM. The CDR3 loop spans 15 amino acids. V was cut by 7 bases and J by 5 bases, with 21 bases left in between. The chain has TRBV28 and TRBJ2-7; possible D gene TRBD1, 7 bases. This TCR came from a human donor in good health. Sequencing was done on a sample of T cells isolated from PBMCs. CDR3 residues: CASKTQGGGIDEQYF. CDR3 coding DNA: TGTGCCAGCAAAACCCAAGGAGGGGGCATCGACGAGCAGTACTTC.